Below are 23 T cell receptor beta chains sequenced from a single sample in a study of T cell responses to AZD1222 COVID-19 vaccine. Assay: immunoSEQ multiplex PCR; the TCRdb copy retains only in-frame clones and omits some. There are under 200,000 clones in the sample; around 90% occur only once, and roughly 4.5% lies in the top ten. Sequencing used peripheral blood, obtained on day 0 of MenACWY control vaccination. The receptors were sampled from an adult in good health.

This sequence joins TRBV9 and TRBJ2-7; no definite D call. V lost 2 bases and J 2 bases, leaving 11 bases between the germline ends. CDR3 length: 14 amino acids. Looked up from germline, CDR1 is SGDLS and CDR2 is YYNGEE. CDR3 sequence reads: CASSVGLATYEQYF. DNA of the CDR3: TGTGCCAGCAGCGTCGGGCTGGCCACCTACGAGCAGTACTTC.

The CDR3 here is CASKGAVGTAKNYGYTF. As DNA, the CDR3 is TGTGCCAGCAAGGGGGCGGTGGGGACAGCCAAGAACTATGGCTACACCTTC. The J gene is TRBJ1-2, the V gene TRBV2; 7 positions agree with TRBD1. J lost 2 bases, V lost 7 bases, and 16 bases had no gene match. The CDR3 extends over 17 amino acids. The germline V gene has CDR1 SNHLY and CDR2 FYNNEI.

This clone was seen only once. The V and J genes are TRBV7-2 and TRBJ1-1, with a weak D call TRBD1 (5 bases). The CDR3 loop spans 14 amino acids. CDR1 SGHTA and CDR2 FQGNSA come from the germline V gene. Trimming removed 5 bases at V and 8 bases at J, with 18 bases between. The CDR3 region is CASSLIGQGSEAFF. The CDR3 nucleotides are TGTGCCAGCAGCCTAATTGGGCAGGGATCGGAAGCTTTCTTT.

CDR3 nucleotides: TGTGCCTGGAGGAGGTGGGACAGGGGCGTTGACACTGAAGCTTTCTTT. Translated: CAWRRWDRGVDTEAFF. The J gene is TRBJ1-1, the V gene TRBV30; 10 bases are shared with TRBD1. V was clipped by 3 bases and J by 3 bases; unmatched bases: 10. Germline-derived CDR1 and CDR2 are GTSNPN and SVGIG (reference sequence). This CDR3 is built from 16 residues.

The chain employs TRBV10-1 and TRBJ2-5, with D hard to call. The germline V gene encodes CDR1 WNHNN and CDR2 SYGVQD (reference sequence). The V and J ends lost 6 bases and 1 base respectively, with 6 bases between them. This CDR3 region has 12 residues. CDR3 amino acids: CASSICQETQYF. CDR3 DNA: TGCGCCAGCAGCATCTGCCAAGAGACCCAGTACTTC.

The V call is TRBV5-1, the J call TRBJ2-1; 9 bases agree with TRBD2. From germline, CDR1 is SGHRS and CDR2 YFSETQ. The CDR3 covers 15 residues. Losses at the gene ends were 5 bases for V and 9 bases for J; bases not matched to a gene: 12. CDR3 sequence reads: CASRSIAGEPGEQFF. The CDR3 DNA follows: TGCGCCAGCAGGTCTATAGCGGGAGAACCGGGTGAGCAGTTCTTC.

V usage is TRBV9 and J usage is TRBJ2-4; unclear D gene. Germline V lookup: CDR1 SGDLS, CDR2 YYNGEE. Trimming removed 4 bases from V and 7 bases from J, with 15 bases in between. The length of the CDR3 is 14 residues. The DNA for the CDR3 is TGTGCCAGCAGCATCGGGTCCCAAGGGAACATTCAGTACTTC. It yields the protein CASSIGSQGNIQYF.

This sequence joins TRBV9 and TRBJ1-2; D might be TRBD1 (5 bases). V lost 4 bases to trimming and J lost 7 bases, with 17 bases between them. Per germline, CDR1 SGDLS and CDR2 YYNGEE. The CDR3 length is 14 residues. The CDR3 spells CASSFGWQGSGYTF. The CDR3 nucleotides are TGTGCCAGCAGCTTCGGGTGGCAGGGAAGTGGCTACACCTTC.

This sequence joins TRBV3-1 (or the pseudogene TRBV3-2) and TRBJ1-1; D remains unclear. Trimming pared 1 base from V and 4 bases from J, leaving 10 bases between. Germline assignment: CDR1 LGHDT and CDR2 YNNKEL (reference sequence). The CDR3 has 14 amino acids. CDR3 coding DNA: TGTGCCAGCAGCCAAGGAAGGAGGGCCACTGAAGCTTTCTTT. Translated, it gives CASSQGRRATEAFF.

The chain is built from TRBV6-1 and TRBJ1-2, with D tentatively TRBD1 (6 bases). Between the trimmed V and J ends, which lost 2 bases and 7 bases, there was a span of 11 bases. Per germline, CDR1 MNHNS and CDR2 SASEGT. This CDR3 has 13 residues. The CDR3 loop is CASSELRTVGYTF. The CDR3 region has the DNA TGTGCCAGCAGTGAATTAAGGACAGTTGGCTACACCTTC.

The CDR3 is CARSASGKSEAFF. The DNA for the CDR3 is TGTGCCAGAAGCGCATCAGGAAAGAGTGAAGCTTTCTTT. The chain couples TRBV5-3 to TRBJ1-1; D call uncertain. TRBV5-3 is recorded as an ORF, its role being uncertain. This CDR3 contains 13 residues. Deletions cut 4 bases from V and 7 bases from J, with 14 bases between.

Only a few counts were recorded for this clone. The J gene is TRBJ2-4, the V gene TRBV7-2; D remains unclear. This CDR3 is built from 13 residues. Trimming cost V 1 base and J 8 bases, with 9 bases left between them. The germline V gene has CDR1 SGHTA and CDR2 FQGNSA. Here the CDR3 reads CASSLVRQDIQYF. In nucleotides, the CDR3 is TGTGCCAGCAGCTTAGTCCGTCAGGACATTCAGTACTTC.

The V and J genes are TRBV9 and TRBJ2-1, with TRBD1 matching over 8 bases. CDR1 SGDLS and CDR2 YYNGEE come from the germline V gene. There are 15 residues in the CDR3. Losses at the gene ends were 3 bases for V and 0 bases for J; bases not matched to a gene: 2. In DNA, the CDR3 is TGTGCCAGCAGCGAGGACAGGGTCTCCTACAATGAGCAGTTCTTC. The encoded protein is CASSEDRVSYNEQFF.

The chain has TRBV29-1 and TRBJ2-3; D might be TRBD1 (5 bases). The CDR3 covers 12 residues. Germline V gene lookup returns CDR1 SQVTM and CDR2 ANQGSEA. As DNA, the CDR3 is TGCAGTACTGTCATGTGGGGCGATACGCAGTATTTT. This sequence encodes CSTVMWGDTQYF.

The genes are TRBV7-2 and TRBJ2-2; TRBD2 agrees at 10 bases. The CDR3 runs to 17 residues. V shed 1 base, J shed 2 bases, and the junction held 4 bases outside the gene matches. Germline lookup yields CDR1 SGHTA and CDR2 FQGNSA. The CDR3, as DNA: TGTGCCAGCAGCTTAGGACTAGCGGGCTTAAACACCGGGGAGCTGTTTTTT. Translation gives CASSLGLAGLNTGELFF. The full variable domain, completed using reference TRBV7-2 and TRBJ2-2, is GAGVSQSPSNKVTEKGKDVELRCDPISGHTALYWYRQSLGQGLEFLIYFQGNSAPDKSGLPSDRFSAERTGGSVSTLTIQRTQQEDSAVYLCASSLGLAGLNTGELFFGEGSRLTVL.

In DNA, the CDR3 is TGTGCCAGCAGCTTAGGTGGCAAGAACTATGGCTACACCTTC. Its translation: CASSLGGKNYGYTF. This chain links TRBV7-8 with TRBJ1-2; D uncertain. Germline V gene data show CDR1 as SGHVS and CDR2 as FQNEAQ. Trimming stripped 1 base from V and 2 bases from J, with 8 bases between. There are 14 residues in the CDR3.

The chain is built from TRBV29-1 and TRBJ1-2; 10 nucleotides align to TRBD1. Germline assignment: CDR1 SQVTM and CDR2 ANQGSEA. This CDR3 region has 16 residues. With 7 bases clipped from V and 7 bases from J, the junction kept 18 bases outside the gene matches. CDR3 loop: CSGTGTGVVVRGGYTF. The CDR3 DNA is TGCAGCGGGACCGGGACAGGGGTTGTCGTGCGGGGTGGCTACACCTTC.

The chain carries TRBV5-1 and TRBJ1-6; D is ambiguous. The V and J ends lost 4 bases and 7 bases respectively, with 15 bases between them. The CDR3 loop spans 15 amino acids. CDR1 and CDR2 from the germline V gene are SGHRS and YFSETQ. This CDR3 reads CASSAAMGPNSPLHF. The DNA for the CDR3 is TGCGCCAGCAGCGCCGCGATGGGCCCGAATTCACCCCTCCACTTT. Full variable domain (remainder filled in from reference TRBV5-1 and TRBJ1-6): KAGVTQTPRYLIKTRGQQVTLSCSPISGHRSVSWYQQTPGQGLQFLFEYFSETQRNKGNFPGRFSGRQFSNSRSEMNVSTLELGDSALYLCASSAAMGPNSPLHFGNGTRLTVT.

The chain links TRBV19 to TRBJ2-1; D not resolved. Trimming shortened V by 5 bases and J by 2 bases, and 10 bases separated the two germline ends. This CDR3 has 14 residues. In germline, CDR1 is LNHDA, CDR2 SQIVND (reference sequence). CDR3 sequence: CASSRSGTYNEQFF. CDR3 bases: TGTGCCAGTAGTCGGTCAGGCACCTACAATGAGCAGTTCTTC.

The rearrangement joins TRBV19 to TRBJ2-1; possible D gene TRBD2, 5 bases. The CDR3 loop spans 15 amino acids. V was trimmed by 3 bases and J by 6 bases, leaving 15 bases between them. Germline V gives CDR1 LNHDA, CDR2 SQIVND (reference sequence). The CDR3 DNA sequence: TGTGCCAGTAGTATCGGAGGATCAATTTCCAATGAGCAGTTCTTC. This codes for CASSIGGSISNEQFF.

This clone was detected once. The chain has TRBV12-3 or TRBV12-4 and TRBJ2-2; D uncertain. V lost 4 bases, J lost 8 bases, and 8 bases lay in between. This CDR3 is 12 amino acids long. CDR3 DNA: TGTGCCAGCAGTTCCCCCCCTGGGGAGCTGTTTTTT. It encodes CASSSPPGELFF.

V usage is TRBV28 and J usage is TRBJ1-5; D uncertain. There are 15 residues in the CDR3. Trimming pared 7 bases from V and 0 bases from J, leaving 13 bases between. Germline V gene sequence: CDR1 MDHEN, CDR2 SYDVKM. The CDR3, as DNA: TGTGCCAGCACCGCCGGAGGCCATAGCAATCAGCCCCAGCATTTT. Translated: CASTAGGHSNQPQHF.

The rearrangement joins TRBV19 to TRBJ1-4, with TRBD1 matching 7 bases. In germline, CDR1 is LNHDA, CDR2 SQIVND (reference sequence). Trimming cost V 3 bases and J 8 bases; bases outside gene matches: 9. The CDR3 covers 15 residues. CDR3 nucleotide sequence: TGTGCCAGTAGTATTACCCAGGGGGAAAAGGAAAAACTGTTTTTT. It codes for CASSITQGEKEKLFF.